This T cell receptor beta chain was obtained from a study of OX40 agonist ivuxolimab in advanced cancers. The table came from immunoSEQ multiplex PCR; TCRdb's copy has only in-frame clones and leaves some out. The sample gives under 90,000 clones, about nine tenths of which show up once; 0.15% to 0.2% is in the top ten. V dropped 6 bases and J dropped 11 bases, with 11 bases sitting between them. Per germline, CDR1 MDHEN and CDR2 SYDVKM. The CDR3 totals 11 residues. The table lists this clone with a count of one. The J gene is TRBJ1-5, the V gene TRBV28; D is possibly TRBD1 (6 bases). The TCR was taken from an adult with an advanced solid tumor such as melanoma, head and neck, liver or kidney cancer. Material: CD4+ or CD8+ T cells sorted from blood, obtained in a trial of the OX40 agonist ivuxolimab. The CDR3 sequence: CASRGDRTQHF. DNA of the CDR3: TGTGCCAGCAGGGGTGACAGGACCCAGCATTTT.